The present TCR beta chain was sequenced within a study of brain metastases from non-small cell lung cancer (dated by TCRdb to between 2019 and 2020). About the study as a whole: The study profiled the immune microenvironment of paired resected primary tumors and brain metastases taken from patients with non-small-cell lung cancer. Study-wide conclusions, independent of this receptor: T-cell infiltration was lower in brain metastases than in primary tumors (P < 0.001). TCR repertoires were found to be largely shared between paired brain metastases and primary tumors, although sparse T-cell densities were observed in the brain metastases. T-cell clones appeared expanded in about 60% of brain metastases relative to the matched primary tumors.

V is pared back by 3 bases and J by 4 bases, with 19 bases lying between the germline termini. Via the germline V gene, CDR1 is MDHEN and CDR2 SYDVKM. From the cysteine through the phenylalanine, the CDR3 covers 16 amino acids. The entry retains the CDR3 DNA only, 48 bases that are in frame from base 1. The library was produced with the immunoSEQ multiplex PCR assay. Sequencing of the T-cell receptor beta chain repertoire was carried out together with a 770-gene immune expression panel. Here the immuneACCESS table is served through TCRdb, limited to in-frame sequences with V and J called. Missing clones are a known gap in these copies; in checked studies unresolved V genes cover under half, and the rest lacks a known reason. This sample gives thousands of clones in total; 80% to 90% of them show up just once. Under 7.5% of the sample lies in the top ten. This clone was recorded only once. The antigen it binds to is not known. The sample holds no much larger clone one base away, and base qualities are not on file.

The cohort comprised 39 patients with surgically resected non-small-cell lung cancer who had both primary tumor and brain metastasis specimens. Tumor specimens were archival formalin-fixed, paraffin-embedded tissues. Recombination connected TRBV28 to TRBJ2-7; a weak D assignment points to TRBD2 (6 bases agree). Sequencing input: primary lung tumor tissue. The cell subset or site tag for this specimen amounts to: primary lung tumor paired with brain metastasis. The sequence was collected from a donor at least 40 years old with non-small cell lung cancer. The CDR3 here reads CASSFSLGRGPYEQYF. The DNA sequence is given as TGTGCCAGCAGTTTTTCCCTGGGGCGGGGACCTTACGAGCAGTACTTC.